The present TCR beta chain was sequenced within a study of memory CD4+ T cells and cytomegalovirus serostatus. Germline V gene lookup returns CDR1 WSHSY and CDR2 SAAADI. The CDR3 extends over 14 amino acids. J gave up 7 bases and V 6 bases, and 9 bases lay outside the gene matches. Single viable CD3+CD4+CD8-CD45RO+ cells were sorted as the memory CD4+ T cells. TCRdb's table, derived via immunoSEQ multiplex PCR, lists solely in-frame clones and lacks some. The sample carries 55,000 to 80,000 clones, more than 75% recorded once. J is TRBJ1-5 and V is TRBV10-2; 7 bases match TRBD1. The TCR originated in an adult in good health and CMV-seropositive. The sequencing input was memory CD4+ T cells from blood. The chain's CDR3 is CASSETDRAQPQHF. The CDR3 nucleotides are TGCGCCAGCAGCGAGACTGACAGGGCCCAGCCCCAGCATTTT.